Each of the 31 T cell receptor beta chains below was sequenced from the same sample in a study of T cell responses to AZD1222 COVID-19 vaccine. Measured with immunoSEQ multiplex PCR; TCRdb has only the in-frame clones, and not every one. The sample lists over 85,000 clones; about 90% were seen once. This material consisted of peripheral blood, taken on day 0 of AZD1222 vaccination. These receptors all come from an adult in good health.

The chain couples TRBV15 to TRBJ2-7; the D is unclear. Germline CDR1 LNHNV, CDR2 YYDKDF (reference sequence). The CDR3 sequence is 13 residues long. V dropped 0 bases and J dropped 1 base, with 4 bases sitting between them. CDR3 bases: TGTGCCACCAGCAGAGATCCGTCCTACGAGCAGTACTTC. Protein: CATSRDPSYEQYF.

CDR3 nucleotides: TGTGCCAGCAGTGAAGAAGATCGTATAGGGAATGAGCAGTTCTTC. It yields the protein CASSEEDRIGNEQFF. The rearrangement uses TRBV6-1 and TRBJ2-1; no firm D call. V was pared by 1 base and J by 7 bases, with 14 bases between. Germline V gives CDR1 MNHNS, CDR2 SASEGT. This CDR3 contains 15 residues.

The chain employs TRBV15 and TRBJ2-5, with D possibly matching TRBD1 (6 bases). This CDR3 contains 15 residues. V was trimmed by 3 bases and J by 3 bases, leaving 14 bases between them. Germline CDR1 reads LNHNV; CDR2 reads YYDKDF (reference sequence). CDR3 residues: CATSRAAYREETQYF. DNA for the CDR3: TGTGCCACCAGCAGGGCCGCCTACAGGGAAGAGACCCAGTACTTC.

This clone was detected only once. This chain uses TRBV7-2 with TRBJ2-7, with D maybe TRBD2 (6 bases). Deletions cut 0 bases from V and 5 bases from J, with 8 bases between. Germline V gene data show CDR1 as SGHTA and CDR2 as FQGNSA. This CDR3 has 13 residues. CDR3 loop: CASSLAPGDEQYF. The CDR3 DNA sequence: TGTGCCAGCAGCTTAGCTCCGGGAGACGAGCAGTACTTC.

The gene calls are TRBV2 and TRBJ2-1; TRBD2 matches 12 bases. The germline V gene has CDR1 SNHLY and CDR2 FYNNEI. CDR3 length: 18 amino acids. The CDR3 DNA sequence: TGTTCCATACGAGCCCGGACTAGCGGGGAGGTGGGCTGGTATGAGCAGTTCTTC. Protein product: CSIRARTSGEVGWYEQFF.

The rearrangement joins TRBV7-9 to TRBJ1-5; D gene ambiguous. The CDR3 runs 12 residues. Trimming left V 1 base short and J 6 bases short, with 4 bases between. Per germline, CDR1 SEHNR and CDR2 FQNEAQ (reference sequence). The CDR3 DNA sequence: TGTGCCAGCAGCTTAGAAACTCAGCCCCAGCATTTT. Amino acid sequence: CASSLETQPQHF.

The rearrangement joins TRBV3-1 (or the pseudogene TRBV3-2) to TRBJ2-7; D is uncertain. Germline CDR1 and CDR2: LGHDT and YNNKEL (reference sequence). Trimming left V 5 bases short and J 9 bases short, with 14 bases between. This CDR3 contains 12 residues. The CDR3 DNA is TGTGCCAGCAGCACTGGTGGGTTGGGGCAGTACTTC. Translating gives CASSTGGLGQYF.

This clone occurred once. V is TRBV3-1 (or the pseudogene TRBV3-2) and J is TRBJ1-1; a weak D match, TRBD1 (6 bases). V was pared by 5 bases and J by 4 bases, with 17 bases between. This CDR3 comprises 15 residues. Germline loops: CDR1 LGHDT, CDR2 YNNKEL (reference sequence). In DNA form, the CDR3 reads TGTGCCAGCAGCTCGGGGGGGGCTAGGGCCACTGAAGCTTTCTTT. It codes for CASSSGGARATEAFF.

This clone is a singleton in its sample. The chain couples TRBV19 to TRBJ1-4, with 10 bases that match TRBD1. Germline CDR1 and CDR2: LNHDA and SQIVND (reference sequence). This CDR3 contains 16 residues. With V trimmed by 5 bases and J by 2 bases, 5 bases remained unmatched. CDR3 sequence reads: CASSSGQGSTNEKLFF. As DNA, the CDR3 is TGTGCCAGTAGTTCGGGACAGGGGTCGACTAATGAAAAACTGTTTTTT. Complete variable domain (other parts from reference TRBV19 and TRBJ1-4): DGGITQSPKYLFRKEGQNVTLSCEQNLNHDAMYWYRQDPGQGLRLIYYSQIVNDFQKGDIAEGYSVSREKKESFPLTVTSAQKNPTAFYLCASSSGQGSTNEKLFFGSGTQLSVL.

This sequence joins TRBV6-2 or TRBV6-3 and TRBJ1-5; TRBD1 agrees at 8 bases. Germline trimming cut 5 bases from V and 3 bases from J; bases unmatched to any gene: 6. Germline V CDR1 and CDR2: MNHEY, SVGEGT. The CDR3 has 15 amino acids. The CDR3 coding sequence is TGTGCCAGCAGTCCGAGACAGGGGACCAATCAGCCCCAGCATTTT. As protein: CASSPRQGTNQPQHF.

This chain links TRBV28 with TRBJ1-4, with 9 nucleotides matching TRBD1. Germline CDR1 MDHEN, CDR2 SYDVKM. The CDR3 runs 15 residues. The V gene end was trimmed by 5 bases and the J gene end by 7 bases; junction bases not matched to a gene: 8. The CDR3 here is CASSTTGGVGEKLFF. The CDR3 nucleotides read TGTGCCAGCAGTACTACAGGGGGCGTTGGTGAAAAACTGTTTTTT.

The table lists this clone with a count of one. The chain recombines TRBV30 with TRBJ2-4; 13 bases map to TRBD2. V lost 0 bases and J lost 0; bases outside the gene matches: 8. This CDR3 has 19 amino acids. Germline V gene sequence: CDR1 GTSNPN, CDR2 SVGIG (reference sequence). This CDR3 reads CAWSVARTSGGLAKNIQYF. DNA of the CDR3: TGTGCCTGGAGTGTAGCCCGGACTAGCGGGGGACTAGCCAAAAACATTCAGTACTTC.

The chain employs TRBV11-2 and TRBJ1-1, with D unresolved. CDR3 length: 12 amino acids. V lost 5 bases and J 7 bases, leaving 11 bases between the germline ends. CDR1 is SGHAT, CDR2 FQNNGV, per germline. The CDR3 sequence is CASSRGRFEAFF. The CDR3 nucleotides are TGTGCCAGCAGCCGCGGACGGTTTGAAGCTTTCTTT. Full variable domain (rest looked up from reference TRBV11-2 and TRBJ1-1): EAGVAQSPRYKIIEKRQSVAFWCNPISGHATLYWYQQILGQGPKLLIQFQNNGVVDDSQLPKDRFSAERLKGVDSTLKIQPAKLEDSAVYLCASSRGRFEAFFGQGTRLTVV.

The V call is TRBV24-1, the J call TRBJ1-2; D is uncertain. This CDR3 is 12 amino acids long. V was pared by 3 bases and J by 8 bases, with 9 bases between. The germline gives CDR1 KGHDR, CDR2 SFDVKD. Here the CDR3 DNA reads TGTGCCACCAGTGATAACGGGCCCGGCTACACCTTC. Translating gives CATSDNGPGYTF.

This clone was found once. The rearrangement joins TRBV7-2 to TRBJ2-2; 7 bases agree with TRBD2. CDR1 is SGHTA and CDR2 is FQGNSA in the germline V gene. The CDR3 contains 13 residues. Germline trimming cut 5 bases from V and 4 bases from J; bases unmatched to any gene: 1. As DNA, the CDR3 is TGTGCCAGCAGCGGGGGGGTCACCGGGGAGCTGTTTTTT. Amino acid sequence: CASSGGVTGELFF. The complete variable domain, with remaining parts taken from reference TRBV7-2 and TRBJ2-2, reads GAGVSQSPSNKVTEKGKDVELRCDPISGHTALYWYRQSLGQGLEFLIYFQGNSAPDKSGLPSDRFSAERTGGSVSTLTIQRTQQEDSAVYLCASSGGVTGELFFGEGSRLTVL.

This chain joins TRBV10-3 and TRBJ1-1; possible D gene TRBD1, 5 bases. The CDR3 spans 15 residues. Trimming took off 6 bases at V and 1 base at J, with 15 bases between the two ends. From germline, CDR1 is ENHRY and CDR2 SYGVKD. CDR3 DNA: TGTGCCATCAGAGGGGTGGACGGATCGAACACTGAAGCTTTCTTT. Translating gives CAIRGVDGSNTEAFF.

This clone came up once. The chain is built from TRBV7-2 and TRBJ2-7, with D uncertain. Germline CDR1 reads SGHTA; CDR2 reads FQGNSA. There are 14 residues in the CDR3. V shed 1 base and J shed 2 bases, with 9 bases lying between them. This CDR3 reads CASSLGRQTYEQYF. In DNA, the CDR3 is TGTGCCAGCAGCTTAGGACGGCAGACCTACGAGCAGTACTTC. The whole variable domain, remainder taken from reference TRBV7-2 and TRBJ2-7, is GAGVSQSPSNKVTEKGKDVELRCDPISGHTALYWYRQSLGQGLEFLIYFQGNSAPDKSGLPSDRFSAERTGGSVSTLTIQRTQQEDSAVYLCASSLGRQTYEQYFGPGTRLTVT.

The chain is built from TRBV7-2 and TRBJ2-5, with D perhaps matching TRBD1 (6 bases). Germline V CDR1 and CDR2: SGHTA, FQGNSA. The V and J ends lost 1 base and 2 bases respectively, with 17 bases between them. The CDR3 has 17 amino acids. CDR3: CASSLGYYWGQQETQYF. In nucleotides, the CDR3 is TGTGCCAGCAGCTTAGGATATTATTGGGGACAACAAGAGACCCAGTACTTC.

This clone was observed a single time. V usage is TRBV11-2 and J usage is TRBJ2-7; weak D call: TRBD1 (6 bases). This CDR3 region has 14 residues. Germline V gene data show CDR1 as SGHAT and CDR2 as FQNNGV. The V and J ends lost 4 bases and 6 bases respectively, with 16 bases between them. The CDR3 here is CASSSQGSLGEQYF. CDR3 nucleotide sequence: TGTGCCAGCAGCTCTCAGGGGTCTCTGGGCGAGCAGTACTTC. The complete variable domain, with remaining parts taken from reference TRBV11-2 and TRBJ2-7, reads EAGVAQSPRYKIIEKRQSVAFWCNPISGHATLYWYQQILGQGPKLLIQFQNNGVVDDSQLPKDRFSAERLKGVDSTLKIQPAKLEDSAVYLCASSSQGSLGEQYFGPGTRLTVT.

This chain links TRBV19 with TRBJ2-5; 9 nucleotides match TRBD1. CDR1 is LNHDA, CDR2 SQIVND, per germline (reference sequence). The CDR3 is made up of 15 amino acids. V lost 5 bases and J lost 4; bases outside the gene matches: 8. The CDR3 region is CASSPGTGHGETQYF. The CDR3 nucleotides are TGTGCCAGTAGTCCCGGGACAGGGCACGGAGAGACCCAGTACTTC.

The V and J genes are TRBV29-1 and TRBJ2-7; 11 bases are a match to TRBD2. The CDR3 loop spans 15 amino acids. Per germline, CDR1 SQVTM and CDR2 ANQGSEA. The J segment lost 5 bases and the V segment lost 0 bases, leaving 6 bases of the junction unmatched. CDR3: CSVEDRRLAGNEQYF. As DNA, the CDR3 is TGCAGCGTTGAAGATCGGCGACTAGCGGGAAACGAGCAGTACTTC.

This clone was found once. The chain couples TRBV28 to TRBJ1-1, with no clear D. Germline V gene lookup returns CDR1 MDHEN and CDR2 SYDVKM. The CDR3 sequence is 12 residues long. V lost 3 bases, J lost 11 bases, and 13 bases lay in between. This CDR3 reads CASSFRSAGAFF. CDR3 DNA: TGTGCCAGCAGTTTCCGGTCTGCCGGCGCTTTCTTT.

The CDR3 DNA follows: TGTGCCAGCAGTAGGGACGCAAATGAAAAACTGTTTTTT. Protein product: CASSRDANEKLFF. This sequence joins TRBV28 and TRBJ1-4; possibly TRBD1 for D (5 bases). The CDR3 runs to 13 residues. The germline V gene encodes CDR1 MDHEN and CDR2 SYDVKM. V lost 5 bases to trimming and J lost 5 bases, with 9 bases between them.

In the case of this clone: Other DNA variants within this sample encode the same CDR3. The CDR3 reads CASSPGQGGQPQHF. The CDR3 nucleotides read TGTGCCAGCAGTCCCGGACAGGGAGGTCAGCCCCAGCATTTT. The J gene is TRBJ1-5, the V gene TRBV28; 8 bases line up with TRBD1. This CDR3 is built from 14 residues. Losses at the gene ends were 5 bases for V and 6 bases for J; bases not matched to a gene: 6. In germline, CDR1 is MDHEN, CDR2 SYDVKM.

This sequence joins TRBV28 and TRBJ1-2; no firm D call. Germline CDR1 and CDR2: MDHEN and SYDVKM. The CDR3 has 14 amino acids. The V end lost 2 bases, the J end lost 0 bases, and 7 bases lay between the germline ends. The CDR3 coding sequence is TGTGCCAGCAGTTTAACCGGCTCTAACTATGGCTACACCTTC. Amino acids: CASSLTGSNYGYTF.

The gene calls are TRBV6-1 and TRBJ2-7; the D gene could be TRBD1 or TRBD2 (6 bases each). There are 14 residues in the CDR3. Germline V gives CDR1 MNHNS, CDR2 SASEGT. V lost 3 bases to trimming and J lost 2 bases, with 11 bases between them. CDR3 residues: CASSEMRGAYEQYF. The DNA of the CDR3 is TGTGCCAGCAGTGAGATGAGGGGGGCCTACGAGCAGTACTTC.

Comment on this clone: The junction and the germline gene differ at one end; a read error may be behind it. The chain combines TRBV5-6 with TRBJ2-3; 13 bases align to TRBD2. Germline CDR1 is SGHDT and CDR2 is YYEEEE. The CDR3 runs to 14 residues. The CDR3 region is CASSADAGLAGVVF. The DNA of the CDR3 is TGTGCCAGCAGCGCGGATGCCGGACTAGCGGGAGTTGTTTTT. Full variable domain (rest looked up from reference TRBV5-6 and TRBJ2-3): DAGVTQSPTHLIKTRGQQVTLRCSPKSGHDTVSWYQQALGQGPQFIFQYYEEEERQRGNFPDRFSGHQFPNYSSELNVNALLLGDSALYLCASSADAGLAGVVFGPGTRLTVL.

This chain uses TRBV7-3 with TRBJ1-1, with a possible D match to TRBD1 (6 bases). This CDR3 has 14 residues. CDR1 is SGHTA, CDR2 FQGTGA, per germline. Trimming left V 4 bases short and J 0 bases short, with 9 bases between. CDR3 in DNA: TGTGCCAGCAGCTACGGACAGCTGAACACTGAAGCTTTCTTT. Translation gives CASSYGQLNTEAFF.

The DNA of the CDR3 is TGCAGCGGTGGAAATGGAAACACCATATATTTT. It encodes CSGGNGNTIYF. The chain is built from TRBV29-1 and TRBJ1-3; D is unclear. The CDR3 totals 11 residues. Germline loops: CDR1 SQVTM, CDR2 ANQGSEA. The ends were cut back, 7 bases at V and 3 bases at J, with 7 bases in the middle. The variable domain in full, with the rest retrieved from reference TRBV29-1 and TRBJ1-3, is SAVISQKPSRDICQRGTSLTIQCQVDSQVTMMFWYRQQPGQSLTLIATANQGSEATYESGFVIDKFPISRPNLTFSTLTVSNMSPEDSSIYLCSGGNGNTIYFGEGSWLTVV.

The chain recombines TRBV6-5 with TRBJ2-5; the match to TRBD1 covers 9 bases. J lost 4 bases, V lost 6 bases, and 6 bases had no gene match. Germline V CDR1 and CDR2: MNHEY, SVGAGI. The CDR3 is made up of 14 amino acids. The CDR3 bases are TGTGCCAGCAGAAACAGGGGGCGGGGAGAGACCCAGTACTTC. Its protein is CASRNRGRGETQYF.

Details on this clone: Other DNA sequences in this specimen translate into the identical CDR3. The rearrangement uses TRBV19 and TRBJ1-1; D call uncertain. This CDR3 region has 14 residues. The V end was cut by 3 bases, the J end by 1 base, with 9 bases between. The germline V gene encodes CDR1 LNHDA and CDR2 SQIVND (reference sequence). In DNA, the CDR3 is TGTGCCAGTAGTATTGGGCAGCCGAACACTGAAGCTTTCTTT. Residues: CASSIGQPNTEAFF.